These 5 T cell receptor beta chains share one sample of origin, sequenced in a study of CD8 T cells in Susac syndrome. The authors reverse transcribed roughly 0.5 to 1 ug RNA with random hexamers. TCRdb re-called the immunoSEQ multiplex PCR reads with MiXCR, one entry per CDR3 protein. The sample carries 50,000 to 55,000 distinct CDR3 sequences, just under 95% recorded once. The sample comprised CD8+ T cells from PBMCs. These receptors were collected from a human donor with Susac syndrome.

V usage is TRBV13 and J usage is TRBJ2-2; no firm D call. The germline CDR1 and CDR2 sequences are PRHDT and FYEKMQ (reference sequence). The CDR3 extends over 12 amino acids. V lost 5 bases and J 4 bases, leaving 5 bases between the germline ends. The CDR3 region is CASSPGTGELFF. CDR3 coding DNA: TGTGCCAGCAGCCCCGGCACCGGGGAGCTGTTTTTT.

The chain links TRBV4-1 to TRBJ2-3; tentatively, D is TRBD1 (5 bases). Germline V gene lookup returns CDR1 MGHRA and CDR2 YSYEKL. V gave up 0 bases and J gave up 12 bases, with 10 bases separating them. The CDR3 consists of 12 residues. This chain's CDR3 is CASSQDRVLQYF. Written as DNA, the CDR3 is TGCGCCAGCAGCCAAGACAGGGTACTACAGTATTTT.

The CDR3 DNA reads TGTGCCAGCTCCTCGACAGGGTTTCGGGGAGATACGCAGTATTTT. Its translation: CASSSTGFRGDTQYF. The V and J genes are TRBV7-3 and TRBJ2-3, with 7 bases that match TRBD1. Germline trimming cut 8 bases from V and 5 bases from J; bases unmatched to any gene: 13. From germline, CDR1 is SGHTA and CDR2 FQGTGA. This CDR3 comprises 15 residues.

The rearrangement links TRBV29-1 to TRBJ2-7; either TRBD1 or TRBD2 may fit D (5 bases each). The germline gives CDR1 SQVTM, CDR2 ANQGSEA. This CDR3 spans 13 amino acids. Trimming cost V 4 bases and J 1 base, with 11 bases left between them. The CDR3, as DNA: TGCAGCGTTGTAACAGGAGGTTCCTACGAGCAGTACTTC. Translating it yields CSVVTGGSYEQYF.

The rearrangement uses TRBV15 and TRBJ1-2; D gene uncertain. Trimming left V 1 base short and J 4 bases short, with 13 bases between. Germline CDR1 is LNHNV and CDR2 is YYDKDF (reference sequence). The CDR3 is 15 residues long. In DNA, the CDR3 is TGTGCCACCAGCAGAGGGTCGTCGCCGAGCTATGGCTACACCTTC. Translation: CATSRGSSPSYGYTF. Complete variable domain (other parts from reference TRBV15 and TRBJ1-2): DAMVIQNPRYQVTQFGKPVTLSCSQTLNHNVMYWYQQKSSQAPKLLFHYYDKDFNNEADTPDNFQSRRPNTSFCFLDIRSPGLGDTAMYLCATSRGSSPSYGYTFGSGTRLTVV.